This TCR beta chain stems from a study of glioma-infiltrating T cells. Using RNA template, CDR3s of TCR alpha and beta were amplified with iRepertoire arm-PCR. Via MiXCR, TCRdb re-called the multiplex PCR reads, giving one row per CDR3 protein. The data show tens of thousands of distinct CDR3 sequences, 20% to 25% seen once. The germline CDR1 and CDR2 sequences are MRHNA and SNTAGT. The germline V and J ends were trimmed by 7 bases and 7 bases, with 22 bases remaining between them. This CDR3 is 15 amino acids long. This sequence joins TRBV6-4 and TRBJ1-2; perhaps TRBD1 as D (5 bases). Sequencing was done on a sample of glioma tissue, nonneoplastic brain tissue, or PBMCs (not recorded which). This receptor was taken from a human donor with low-grade glioma or glioblastoma, undergoing nonglioma brain surgery, or in good health (not recorded which). The CDR3 sequence: CASTEDNGRRSGYTF. As DNA, the CDR3 is TGTGCCAGCACTGAGGACAATGGGAGACGAAGTGGCTACACCTTC.